This entry lists 25 T cell receptor beta chains sequenced from one sample in a study of blood T cell repertoires in COVID-19. Sequencing used immunoSEQ multiplex PCR; TCRdb keeps in-frame clones, though not all of them. The sample lists around 320,000 clones, roughly 89% occurring once. Input material: PBMCs or T cells enriched from blood (not recorded which). The receptors shown here come from a woman aged 18-35 years with acute COVID-19.

The chain joins TRBV11-3 to TRBJ2-2; 7 bases agree with TRBD2. From germline, CDR1 is SGHNT and CDR2 YENEEA. V gave up 5 bases and J gave up 3 bases; unmatched junction bases: 3. The CDR3 extends over 14 amino acids. CDR3 residues: CASSPREDTGELFF. CDR3 DNA: TGTGCCAGCAGCCCCCGGGAGGACACCGGGGAGCTGTTTTTT.

This sequence joins TRBV6-5 and TRBJ1-5, with D tentatively TRBD1 (6 bases). Germline values: CDR1 MNHEY, CDR2 SVGAGI. The germline V and J ends were trimmed by 6 bases and 5 bases, with 11 bases remaining between them. The CDR3 consists of 13 residues. CDR3 DNA: TGTGCCAGCAGCAGGACAGTGGATCAGCCCCAGCATTTT. The encoded protein is CASSRTVDQPQHF.

The chain employs TRBV7-3 and TRBJ2-2, with a tentative D call TRBD2 (5 bases). Germline CDR1 and CDR2: SGHTA and FQGTGA. With 5 bases removed from V and 5 bases from J, the gap between germline ends came to 9 bases. CDR3 length: 13 amino acids. CDR3 sequence (DNA): TGTGCCAGCAGCCTGGGCGGGACCGGGGAGCTGTTTTTT. It specifies CASSLGGTGELFF.

This chain connects TRBV28 to TRBJ1-1; TRBD1 matches at 8 bases. The CDR3 is made up of 14 amino acids. With V trimmed by 7 bases and J by 0 bases, 4 bases remained unmatched. Germline V gene sequence: CDR1 MDHEN, CDR2 SYDVKM. CDR3 region: CASIDRGLNTEAFF. The CDR3 DNA reads TGTGCCAGCATCGACAGGGGTCTGAACACTGAAGCTTTCTTT.

The chain uses TRBV2 and TRBJ2-3, with D possibly matching TRBD2 (6 bases). V was shortened by 8 bases and J by 5 bases, with 8 bases between the two germline ends. Germline V CDR1 and CDR2: SNHLY, FYNNEI. The CDR3 is 11 residues long. The CDR3 nucleotides are TGTGCCAGCTCCGGGGGAGATACGCAGTATTTT. This encodes CASSGGDTQYF.

The V and J genes are TRBV3-1 (or the pseudogene TRBV3-2) and TRBJ1-1; 8 positions match TRBD1. There are 15 residues in the CDR3. Germline V lookup: CDR1 LGHDT, CDR2 YNNKEL (reference sequence). The junction had 8 bases not matched to a gene; V was cut back by 4 bases and J by 4 bases. CDR3 sequence (DNA): TGTGCCAGCAGCCCGACCCGAGACAGGGGCACTGAAGCTTTCTTT. Its protein is CASSPTRDRGTEAFF.

V gene TRBV28 combines with J gene TRBJ1-2; a weak D match, TRBD1 (6 bases). Germline lookup yields CDR1 MDHEN and CDR2 SYDVKM. V gave up 6 bases and J gave up 5 bases, with 16 bases separating them. CDR3 size: 14 residues. The CDR3, as DNA: TGTGCCAGCAGATTCACAGGGCTATCTTATGGCTACACCTTC. This codes for CASRFTGLSYGYTF.

The chain employs TRBV12-5 and TRBJ2-7, with 9 bases identical to TRBD2. Germline V gene lookup returns CDR1 LGHNT and CDR2 FRNRAP. Trimming cost V 7 bases and J 5 bases; bases outside gene matches: 24. CDR3 size: 19 residues. The CDR3 spells CASASELLLREGRGHEQYF. The CDR3 nucleotides read TGTGCTAGTGCCTCGGAACTTCTACTGCGGGAGGGGAGAGGGCACGAGCAGTACTTC. Looking up the rest from reference TRBV12-5 and TRBJ2-7 gives the full variable domain: DARVTQTPRHKVTEMGQEVTMRCQPILGHNTVFWYRQTMMQGLELLAYFRNRAPLDDSGMPKDRFSAEMPDATLATLKIQPSEPRDSAVYFCASASELLLREGRGHEQYFGPGTRLTVT.

This chain connects TRBV28 to TRBJ2-7; tentatively, D is TRBD2 (5 bases). This CDR3 spans 16 amino acids. Trimming removed 1 base from V and 2 bases from J, with 15 bases in between. Germline V gene lookup returns CDR1 MDHEN and CDR2 SYDVKM. CDR3: CASSLSVAETTYEQYF. For the CDR3, the DNA is TGTGCCAGCAGTTTATCCGTGGCGGAGACTACCTACGAGCAGTACTTC. The entire variable domain, with the rest obtained from reference TRBV28 and TRBJ2-7, is as follows: DVKVTQSSRYLVKRTGEKVFLECVQDMDHENMFWYRQDPGLGLRLIYFSYDVKMKEKGDIPEGYSVSREKKERFSLILESASTNQTSMYLCASSLSVAETTYEQYFGPGTRLTVT.

This chain connects TRBV4-2 to TRBJ2-3; TRBD2 aligns across 8 bases. This CDR3 has 18 amino acids. The V gene end was trimmed by 0 bases and the J gene end by 4 bases; junction bases not matched to a gene: 12. Germline CDR1 reads LGHNA; CDR2 reads YNFKEQ. The CDR3 region is CASSQDLLAVEGPDTQYF. As DNA, the CDR3 is TGTGCCAGCAGCCAAGATCTACTAGCGGTTGAGGGCCCAGATACGCAGTATTTT.

V is TRBV6-5 and J is TRBJ1-1; possibly TRBD1 for D (6 bases). CDR1 MNHEY and CDR2 SVGAGI come from the germline V gene. This CDR3 spans 14 amino acids. V lost 2 bases and J 3 bases, leaving 10 bases between the germline ends. The CDR3 here is CASSYRGLDTEAFF. In nucleotides, the CDR3 is TGTGCCAGCAGTTACAGGGGGTTGGACACTGAAGCTTTCTTT.

This clone appeared a few times. The genes are TRBV7-3 and TRBJ2-7; 8 bases are shared with TRBD2. Germline V lookup: CDR1 SGHTA, CDR2 FQGTGA. With V trimmed by 2 bases and J by 2 bases, 5 bases remained unmatched. The CDR3 runs to 15 residues. The CDR3 DNA follows: TGTGCCAGCAGCTTAGCGGGAGGCGTCCCCTACGAGCAGTACTTC. It encodes CASSLAGGVPYEQYF.

The rearrangement links TRBV19 to TRBJ2-7; 7 bases match TRBD1. CDR1 and CDR2 (germline): LNHDA, SQIVND (reference sequence). The junction had 6 bases not matched to a gene; V was cut back by 5 bases and J by 2 bases. The CDR3 spans 14 residues. The CDR3 spells CASSVGQRTYEQYF. The CDR3 nucleotides read TGTGCCAGTAGTGTGGGACAGCGAACCTACGAGCAGTACTTC.

Written as DNA, the CDR3 is TGTGCCAGCAGTTTAACGGGACTAGCGGGAGTGGAGCAAGAGACCCAGTACTTC. The encoded protein is CASSLTGLAGVEQETQYF. The chain links TRBV27 to TRBJ2-5, with 14 bases aligning to TRBD2. The V segment lost 2 bases and the J segment 2 bases; nucleotides outside the gene matches: 7. The CDR3 sequence is 18 residues long. Germline V CDR1 and CDR2: MNHEY, SMNVEV (reference sequence).

The genes are TRBV5-3 and TRBJ2-7; tentative D call: TRBD2 (5 bases). TRBV5-3 is treated as an ORF (open reading frame) with a function not yet certain. This CDR3 comprises 15 residues. V lost 2 bases to trimming and J lost 2 bases, with 14 bases between them. This CDR3 reads CARSFVRARAYEQYF. The DNA for the CDR3 is TGTGCCAGAAGCTTCGTGCGGGCTAGGGCCTACGAGCAGTACTTC.

This chain connects TRBV7-9 to TRBJ1-1; 9 bases line up with TRBD1. The CDR3 sequence is 15 residues long. After removal of 5 bases from V and 7 bases from J, the junction contained 11 bases not matched to a gene. From germline, CDR1 is SEHNR and CDR2 FQNEAQ (reference sequence). The CDR3 protein is CASSVDRGASSEAFF. For the CDR3, the DNA is TGTGCCAGCAGCGTCGACAGGGGGGCTTCGAGTGAAGCTTTCTTT.

A few counts support this clone. V usage is TRBV20-1 and J usage is TRBJ1-2, with D maybe TRBD1 (5 bases). The germline CDR1 and CDR2 sequences are DFQATT and SNEGSKA (reference sequence). This CDR3 has 14 residues. V was cut by 4 bases and J by 1 base, with 13 bases left in between. The CDR3 spells CSAIDRRDNYGYTF. The DNA for the CDR3 is TGCAGTGCTATTGATCGCAGGGATAACTATGGCTACACCTTC.

The chain uses TRBV7-9 and TRBJ2-2; tentative D call: TRBD2 (7 bases). Trimming removed 5 bases from V and 6 bases from J, with 22 bases in between. Germline loops: CDR1 SEHNR, CDR2 FQNEAQ (reference sequence). This CDR3 has 17 residues. CDR3 loop: CASSLLVGGAAAGELFF. CDR3 bases: TGTGCCAGCAGCCTCCTGGTGGGGGGGGCGGCAGCCGGGGAGCTGTTTTTT.

The V gene is TRBV5-8, the J gene TRBJ2-1; 12 bases map to TRBD2. Germline trimming cut 0 bases from V and 7 bases from J; bases unmatched to any gene: 2. CDR3 length: 15 residues. From germline, CDR1 is SGHTS and CDR2 YDEGEE. The CDR3 loop is CASSLGLAGVNEQFF. DNA for the CDR3: TGTGCCAGCAGCTTGGGACTAGCGGGAGTAAATGAGCAGTTCTTC.

The rearrangement links TRBV7-8 to TRBJ2-7, with a weak D call TRBD1 (5 bases). The germline V and J ends were trimmed by 1 base and 2 bases, with 12 bases remaining between them. The CDR3 is 15 residues long. CDR1 is SGHVS, CDR2 FQNEAQ, per germline. Here the CDR3 reads CASSLGPGIAYEQYF. CDR3 DNA: TGTGCCAGCAGCTTAGGGCCAGGGATTGCCTACGAGCAGTACTTC.

The chain's CDR3 is CASSTGSTYEQYF. The DNA for the CDR3 is TGTGCCAGCAGCACCGGGAGCACCTACGAGCAGTACTTC. The V call is TRBV7-3, the J call TRBJ2-7, with D possibly TRBD2 on 6 matching bases. The CDR3 loop spans 13 amino acids. V lost 5 bases and J 2 bases, leaving 10 bases between the germline ends. Germline CDR1 and CDR2: SGHTA and FQGTGA.

The CDR3: CASSSAGLDYEQYF. CDR3 DNA: TGTGCCAGCAGCTCAGCGGGACTAGACTACGAGCAGTACTTC. This chain connects TRBV11-2 to TRBJ2-7; 8 bases are shared with TRBD2. The CDR3 extends over 14 amino acids. The V gene's germline CDR1 is SGHAT and CDR2 FQNNGV. V gave up 4 bases and J gave up 3 bases; unmatched junction bases: 5.

The gene calls are TRBV3-1 (or the pseudogene TRBV3-2) and TRBJ1-2, with 7 positions matching TRBD1. There are 14 residues in the CDR3. Germline CDR1 LGHDT, CDR2 YNNKEL (reference sequence). V shed 0 bases and J 2 bases; nucleotides not matched to a gene: 0. CDR3 in amino acids: CASSQEGQNYGYTF. CDR3 coding DNA: TGTGCCAGCAGCCAAGAGGGACAGAACTATGGCTACACCTTC.

The chain links TRBV18 to TRBJ1-4; 9 bases line up with TRBD1. The junction had 9 bases not matched to a gene; V was cut back by 6 bases and J by 4 bases. This CDR3 is built from 16 residues. From germline, CDR1 is KGHSH and CDR2 LQKENI. This CDR3 reads CASSPIGTGNNEKLFF. The CDR3 DNA follows: TGTGCCAGCTCGCCGATCGGGACAGGGAATAATGAAAAACTGTTTTTT.

The chain carries TRBV25-1 and TRBJ2-1; 14 bases are a match to TRBD2. The ends lost 2 bases at V and 9 bases at J; junction bases unmatched: 6. Germline loops: CDR1 MGHDK, CDR2 SYGVNS. The CDR3 has 16 residues. CDR3 bases: TGTGCCAGCAGTGAACGCGGACTAGCGGGAGGCAGTGAGCAGTTCTTC. This gives the protein CASSERGLAGGSEQFF. The variable domain in full, completed from reference TRBV25-1 and TRBJ2-1, reads EADIYQTPRYLVIGTGKKITLECSQTMGHDKMYWYQQDPGMELHLIHYSYGVNSTEKGDLSSESTVSRIRTEHFPLTLESARPSHTSQYLCASSERGLAGGSEQFFGPGTRLTVL.